Each of the 21 T cell receptor beta chains below was sequenced from the same sample in a study of OX40 agonist ivuxolimab in advanced cancers. Clones were read by immunoSEQ multiplex PCR, and TCRdb kept only the in-frame ones, dropping some. The data show about 66,000 clones, 80% to 90% seen once. The specimen was CD4+ or CD8+ T cells sorted from blood, collected in a trial of the OX40 agonist ivuxolimab. The receptors originated from an adult with an advanced solid tumor such as melanoma, head and neck, liver or kidney cancer.

This clone has only one observation. The chain joins TRBV5-4 to TRBJ2-7; D gene unclear. Germline V gene lookup returns CDR1 SGHNT and CDR2 YYREEE (reference sequence). Trimming shortened V by 0 bases and J by 0 bases, and 10 bases separated the two germline ends. The CDR3 is made up of 15 amino acids. The CDR3 protein is CASSLAWKSSYEQYF. CDR3 in DNA: TGTGCCAGCAGCTTGGCCTGGAAGAGCTCCTACGAGCAGTACTTC. The full variable domain, its missing parts supplied by reference TRBV5-4 and TRBJ2-7, is ETGVTQSPTHLIKTRGQQVTLRCSSQSGHNTVSWYQQALGQGPQFIFQYYREEENGRGNFPPRFSGLQFPNYSSELNVNALELDDSALYLCASSLAWKSSYEQYFGPGTRLTVT.

The CDR3: CASSDGRAKNIQYF. As DNA, the CDR3 is TGTGCCAGCAGCGACGGGAGAGCCAAAAACATTCAGTACTTC. The chain carries TRBV5-6 and TRBJ2-4, with a tentative D call TRBD2 (6 bases). Germline CDR1 reads SGHDT; CDR2 reads YYEEEE. Trimming took 4 bases from V and 0 from J, leaving 8 bases between them. The CDR3 covers 14 residues.

This rearrangement joins TRBV27 to TRBJ2-2; D is undetermined. V lost 0 bases to trimming and J lost 3 bases, with 8 bases between them. Germline CDR1 is MNHEY and CDR2 is SMNVEV (reference sequence). This CDR3 is built from 15 residues. CDR3: CASSLSGTYTGELFF. The CDR3, as DNA: TGTGCCAGCAGTTTATCGGGAACCTACACCGGGGAGCTGTTTTTT.

This clone was observed a few times. The V call is TRBV11-2, the J call TRBJ2-2, with unresolved D. The length of the CDR3 is 16 residues. Per germline, CDR1 SGHAT and CDR2 FQNNGV. V lost 1 base and J lost 0, with 9 bases in between. CDR3 DNA: TGTGCCAGCAGCTTAGTCTTGAGCACGAACACCGGGGAGCTGTTTTTT. This gives the protein CASSLVLSTNTGELFF. The whole variable domain, filled in from reference TRBV11-2 and TRBJ2-2, reads EAGVAQSPRYKIIEKRQSVAFWCNPISGHATLYWYQQILGQGPKLLIQFQNNGVVDDSQLPKDRFSAERLKGVDSTLKIQPAKLEDSAVYLCASSLVLSTNTGELFFGEGSRLTVL.

The CDR3 loop reads CASTGQGTVSTEAFF. The CDR3 coding sequence is TGTGCCAGCACCGGACAGGGTACGGTATCCACTGAAGCTTTCTTT. The V and J genes are TRBV7-9 and TRBJ1-1, with TRBD1 matching 8 bases. The V gene end was trimmed by 7 bases and the J gene end by 4 bases; junction bases not matched to a gene: 11. Germline CDR1 SEHNR, CDR2 FQNEAQ (reference sequence). CDR3 length: 15 residues.

The chain couples TRBV19 to TRBJ1-5; D remains unclear. V was clipped by 2 bases and J by 4 bases, with 6 bases between them. The length of the CDR3 is 13 residues. Germline V gives CDR1 LNHDA, CDR2 SQIVND (reference sequence). CDR3 sequence: CASSIQNNQPQHF. CDR3 bases: TGTGCCAGTAGTATACAAAATAATCAGCCCCAGCATTTT.

The rearrangement links TRBV5-4 to TRBJ2-5; possible D gene TRBD1, 6 bases. CDR1 SGHNT and CDR2 YYREEE come from the germline V gene (reference sequence). Trimming took 4 bases from V and 4 from J, leaving 11 bases between them. This CDR3 is 13 amino acids long. The CDR3 loop reads CASSSDRLETQYF. The CDR3 bases are TGTGCCAGCAGCAGCGACAGGTTAGAGACCCAGTACTTC.

This chain uses TRBV4-1 with TRBJ1-2; D remains unclear. The germline gives CDR1 MGHRA, CDR2 YSYEKL. The CDR3 has 15 residues. With 1 base removed from V and 7 bases from J, the gap between germline ends came to 16 bases. CDR3 nucleotides: TGCGCCAGCAGCCAAGGAAGGATTCTTAGGAGTGGCTACACCTTC. Protein sequence: CASSQGRILRSGYTF.

This chain joins TRBV2 and TRBJ1-2, with D unclear. With 8 bases removed from V and 4 bases from J, the gap between germline ends came to 11 bases. Germline-derived CDR1 and CDR2 are SNHLY and FYNNEI. This CDR3 comprises 12 residues. DNA for the CDR3: TGTGCCAGCGAGGGAGGCGTCTATGGCTACACCTTC. Encoded protein: CASEGGVYGYTF.

CDR3 loop: CAISRGTSSYNEQFF. In DNA form, the CDR3 reads TGTGCCATCAGCCGGGGGACCAGCTCCTACAATGAGCAGTTCTTC. The chain employs TRBV10-3 and TRBJ2-1, with D maybe TRBD2 (6 bases). Trimming took off 6 bases at V and 0 bases at J, with 12 bases between the two ends. CDR3 size: 15 residues. The V gene's germline CDR1 is ENHRY and CDR2 SYGVKD.

The V and J genes are TRBV5-1 and TRBJ2-7; D is perhaps TRBD1 (6 bases). Trimming removed 0 bases at V and 7 bases at J, with 14 bases between. Germline V gives CDR1 SGHRS, CDR2 YFSETQ. The CDR3 runs 14 residues. CDR3 in amino acids: CASSLDADRSEQYF. Here the CDR3 DNA reads TGCGCCAGCAGCTTGGACGCGGACAGATCAGAGCAGTACTTC.

The CDR3 DNA sequence: TGTGCCAGCAGCTTACCTCCGGGACTAGCGGGGGGGCTGGATACGCAGTATTTT. Protein product: CASSLPPGLAGGLDTQYF. The chain carries TRBV7-9 and TRBJ2-3; 16 bases fit TRBD2. The V gene's germline CDR1 is SEHNR and CDR2 FQNEAQ (reference sequence). The V and J ends lost 2 bases and 6 bases, in that order; junction bases with no gene match: 8. The CDR3 is 18 amino acids.

This clone came up a few times. The J gene is TRBJ2-5, the V gene TRBV7-9, with TRBD1 as a possible D gene (5 bases). The CDR3 has 14 amino acids. Trimming removed 2 bases from V and 1 base from J, with 8 bases in between. In germline, CDR1 is SEHNR, CDR2 FQNEAQ (reference sequence). CDR3 in amino acids: CASSLQGVQETQYF. In DNA form, the CDR3 reads TGTGCCAGCAGCTTACAAGGGGTCCAAGAGACCCAGTACTTC.

The gene calls are TRBV9 and TRBJ2-5; D perhaps matches TRBD1 (6 bases). The CDR3 totals 14 residues. Per the germline V gene, CDR1 is SGDLS and CDR2 is YYNGEE. V was trimmed by 3 bases and J by 5 bases, leaving 14 bases between them. CDR3 nucleotides: TGTGCCAGCAGCGCCACAGGGATGGGGGAGACCCAGTACTTC. Protein sequence: CASSATGMGETQYF.

The CDR3 DNA reads TGTGCCGCGACCGGGACAGCAAACACTGAAGCTTTCTTT. Its translation is CAATGTANTEAFF. The chain combines TRBV10-3 with TRBJ1-1; 7 nucleotides match TRBD1. The CDR3 extends over 13 amino acids. CDR1 and CDR2 from the germline V gene are ENHRY and SYGVKD. The V and J ends lost 11 bases and 2 bases, in that order; junction bases with no gene match: 8.

This clone was counted a single time. V gene TRBV10-3 combines with J gene TRBJ2-2; 7 nucleotides match TRBD2. This CDR3 has 16 amino acids. J gave up 4 bases and V 4 bases, and 9 bases lay outside the gene matches. The germline V gene has CDR1 ENHRY and CDR2 SYGVKD. Written as DNA, the CDR3 is TGTGCCATCAGTGGAAAGGGAGGGGAAGGCACCGGGGAGCTGTTTTTT. As protein: CAISGKGGEGTGELFF.

The rearrangement links TRBV6-6 to TRBJ1-1; D uncertain. The germline V and J ends were trimmed by 2 bases and 1 base, with 5 bases remaining between them. The CDR3 is made up of 13 amino acids. From germline, CDR1 is MNHNY and CDR2 SVGAGI (reference sequence). The CDR3 DNA reads as TGTGCCAGCAGTTACCCCCCGAACACTGAAGCTTTCTTT. Its protein product is CASSYPPNTEAFF.

The rearrangement joins TRBV11-3 to TRBJ1-2, with 7 bases that match TRBD1. The CDR3 covers 14 residues. Germline values: CDR1 SGHNT, CDR2 YENEEA. V gave up 5 bases and J gave up 3 bases; unmatched junction bases: 6. CDR3 coding DNA: TGTGCCAGCAGCCCGACAGGGACCTACTATGGCTACACCTTC. Encoded protein: CASSPTGTYYGYTF.

The rearrangement links TRBV18 to TRBJ2-7, with TRBD2 matching over 10 bases. Germline trimming cut 3 bases from V and 1 base from J; bases unmatched to any gene: 3. Germline values: CDR1 KGHSH, CDR2 LQKENI. CDR3 length equals 15 residues. The CDR3 DNA is TGTGCCAGCTCACCCCTAGCGGGGGCTTCCTACGAGCAGTACTTC. Translating it yields CASSPLAGASYEQYF.

The chain combines TRBV15 with TRBJ2-5; D possibly uses TRBD1 or TRBD2 (5 bases each). V was pared by 0 bases and J by 4 bases, with 9 bases between. The germline V gene encodes CDR1 LNHNV and CDR2 YYDKDF (reference sequence). The CDR3 is 14 residues long. CDR3 coding DNA: TGTGCCACCAGCAGAGATGCAGGGACAGAGACCCAGTACTTC. Its protein is CATSRDAGTETQYF.

This clone has only one observation. This chain joins TRBV9 and TRBJ1-1; the match to TRBD1 covers 8 bases. V shed 4 bases and J 0 bases; nucleotides not matched to a gene: 5. This CDR3 region has 15 residues. CDR1 is SGDLS, CDR2 YYNGEE, per germline. For the CDR3, the DNA is TGTGCCAGCAGCCCGAGGACAGGGATGAACACTGAAGCTTTCTTT. Its translation is CASSPRTGMNTEAFF.